The 14 T cell receptor beta chains below come from one sample, sequenced in a study of cytomegalovirus exposure and HLA in healthy donors. Sequenced by immunoSEQ multiplex PCR; TCRdb stores in-frame clones only, minus some. The sample includes roughly 130,000 clones, roughly nine tenths of them seen just once. Sequenced sample: PBMCs. The source of these receptors is a man between 18 and 35 years old in good health and CMV-seronegative.

The chain has TRBV6-1 and TRBJ1-2, with D tentatively TRBD1 (5 bases). Trimming took off 1 base at V and 1 base at J, with 13 bases between the two ends. From germline, CDR1 is MNHNS and CDR2 SASEGT. The length of the CDR3 is 16 residues. The CDR3 DNA reads TGTGCCAGCAGTGAAGTGGCACAGGAATATAACTATGGCTACACCTTC. Its translation is CASSEVAQEYNYGYTF.

CDR3 nucleotide sequence: TGTGCCAGCTCACGTCAGGATGGCTTTGAAGCTTTCTTT. Protein sequence: CASSRQDGFEAFF. V is TRBV18 and J is TRBJ1-1, with D unclear. The V and J ends lost 4 bases and 7 bases respectively, with 13 bases between them. This CDR3 comprises 13 residues. Germline CDR1 KGHSH, CDR2 LQKENI.

The chain is built from TRBV9 and TRBJ2-5; 11 nucleotides line up with TRBD2. Trimming removed 3 bases from V and 1 base from J; junction bases left unmatched: 5. CDR3 size: 16 residues. The germline V gene encodes CDR1 SGDLS and CDR2 YYNGEE. In DNA form, the CDR3 reads TGTGCCAGCAGCGACTTGACTAGCGGGGCCCAAGAGACCCAGTACTTC. Amino acid sequence: CASSDLTSGAQETQYF.

This chain connects TRBV6-5 to TRBJ2-3; D possibly corresponds to TRBD1 (6 bases). The CDR3 totals 14 residues. V lost 2 bases to trimming and J lost 3 bases, with 9 bases between them. From germline, CDR1 is MNHEY and CDR2 SVGAGI. The CDR3 sequence is CASSYIQGTDTQYF. DNA of the CDR3: TGTGCCAGCAGTTACATCCAGGGGACAGATACGCAGTATTTT.

The rearrangement joins TRBV4-2 to TRBJ2-1, with 15 bases fitting TRBD2. Trimming took 5 bases from V and 4 from J; bases not matched to a gene: 3. The CDR3 has 16 amino acids. Germline CDR1 LGHNA, CDR2 YNFKEQ. This chain's CDR3 is CASSGGTSGGYNEQFF. The CDR3 DNA reads TGTGCCAGCAGCGGAGGGACTAGCGGGGGGTACAATGAGCAGTTCTTC.

This clone was counted once. CDR3 amino acids: CATSRVAGGYGYTF. CDR3 nucleotide sequence: TGTGCCACCAGCAGAGTTGCAGGGGGATATGGCTACACCTTC. The chain is built from TRBV15 and TRBJ1-2; 7 nucleotides line up with TRBD1. CDR1 and CDR2 (germline): LNHNV, YYDKDF (reference sequence). The CDR3 contains 14 residues. V dropped 1 base and J dropped 5; count of bases not matched to a gene: 4.

As DNA, the CDR3 is TGTGCCAGCAGTGAACAGGGGAGGGCCGGGGAGCTGTTTTTT. Encoded protein: CASSEQGRAGELFF. The V gene is TRBV2, the J gene TRBJ2-2, with D possibly being TRBD2 (7 bases). The germline V and J ends were trimmed by 2 bases and 6 bases, with 10 bases remaining between them. Germline V CDR1 and CDR2: SNHLY, FYNNEI. The CDR3 contains 14 residues.

The rearrangement joins TRBV6-6 to TRBJ1-1, with 8 bases fitting TRBD1. With 2 bases clipped from V and 1 base from J, the junction kept 6 bases outside the gene matches. Germline CDR1 is MNHNY and CDR2 is SVGAGI (reference sequence). The CDR3 runs to 16 residues. The CDR3: CASSYIGQGGNTEAFF. CDR3 DNA: TGTGCCAGCAGTTACATAGGACAGGGCGGGAACACTGAAGCTTTCTTT.

The CDR3 DNA follows: TGCGCCAGCAGCTTGGGGGGACAGGGTACCTACGAGCAGTACTTC. This translates into CASSLGGQGTYEQYF. The chain links TRBV5-1 to TRBJ2-7, with 9 bases identical to TRBD1. Per germline, CDR1 SGHRS and CDR2 YFSETQ. V was clipped by 0 bases and J by 2 bases; unmatched bases: 3. There are 15 residues in the CDR3.

The rearrangement links TRBV4-1 to TRBJ1-1; TRBD1 might be the D (6 bases). V lost 1 base and J lost 1, with 10 bases in between. Germline assignment: CDR1 MGHRA and CDR2 YSYEKL. The length of the CDR3 is 15 residues. Here the CDR3 DNA reads TGCGCCAGCAGCCAAGGGCCAGGGGCGAACACTGAAGCTTTCTTT. It specifies CASSQGPGANTEAFF.

CDR3 sequence reads: CASSPRRGENIQYF. The CDR3 DNA reads as TGTGCCAGTAGTCCTCGGAGAGGAGAAAACATTCAGTACTTC. This chain links TRBV19 with TRBJ2-4; D is unclear. The CDR3 extends over 14 amino acids. The germline CDR1 and CDR2 sequences are LNHDA and SQIVND (reference sequence). Trimming removed 5 bases at V and 5 bases at J, with 13 bases between.

The V and J genes are TRBV18 and TRBJ1-6, with a weak D call TRBD1 (5 bases). The ends were cut back, 3 bases at V and 8 bases at J, with 17 bases in the middle. Germline CDR1 and CDR2: KGHSH and LQKENI. CDR3 length equals 16 residues. The DNA for the CDR3 is TGTGCCAGCTCACCCGAAGGCAAGGGGACTTATTCACCCCTCCACTTT. Translation: CASSPEGKGTYSPLHF. Together with reference TRBV18 and TRBJ1-6, the CDR3 gives the full variable domain: NAGVMQNPRHLVRRRGQEARLRCSPMKGHSHVYWYRQLPEEGLKFMVYLQKENIIDESGMPKERFSAEFPKEGPSILRIQQVVRGDSAAYFCASSPEGKGTYSPLHFGNGTRLTVT.

The chain couples TRBV7-9 to TRBJ2-7; 9 bases map to TRBD1. The J segment lost 5 bases and the V segment lost 1 base, leaving 6 bases of the junction unmatched. Germline CDR1 reads SEHNR; CDR2 reads FQNEAQ (reference sequence). The CDR3 runs to 15 residues. DNA of the CDR3: TGTGCCAGCAGCTTAGGGACAGGGGTTCCCCACGAGCAGTACTTC. This codes for CASSLGTGVPHEQYF.

A few counts support this clone. The gene calls are TRBV6-4 and TRBJ2-1; D is possibly TRBD2 (5 bases). The ends were cut back, 4 bases at V and 3 bases at J, with 7 bases in the middle. This CDR3 comprises 13 residues. CDR1 is MRHNA, CDR2 SNTAGT, per germline. In DNA, the CDR3 is TGTGCCAGCAGTGGCCGGGACTACAATGAGCAGTTCTTC. Translated: CASSGRDYNEQFF.